This is a list of T cell receptor beta chains from one sample in a study of neurological immune-mediated disorders. TCRdb recomputed calls from the 5' RACE reads with MiXCR, one row per CDR3 protein. The sample lists fewer than 50,000 distinct CDR3 sequences, about 2.3% seen once, with approximately 12% in the top ten. The specimen was PBMCs. Receptors originate from a man aged 25 to 40 with multiple sclerosis. Both conserved end residues are part of each CDR3. Each record gives: J gene, V gene, D gene, clone size, CDR3 DNA, CDR3 protein. D genes are given only for firm matches. The size entry is marked missing in some rows and otherwise reads once, few, many or a size class.

>TRBJ2-7|TRBV20-1|TRBD2|many
TGCAGTGCTAGAGATCTCGTGGCGGGAGTTAGTGCCGAGCAGTACTTC
CSARDLVAGVSAEQYF
>TRBJ1-5|TRBV28|TRBD1|many
TGTGCCAGCAGTTCCGACAGGGGGAAAGGTCAGCCCCAGCATTTT
CASSSDRGKGQPQHF
>TRBJ2-3|TRBV5-1|.|many
TGCGCCAGCAGCTCAGGGTCTCATGGGAGCACAGATACGCAGTATTTT
CASSSGSHGSTDTQYF
>TRBJ2-5|TRBV6-2/TRBV6-3|.|.
TGTGCCAGCATGAGGGTATCATACGAGACCCAGTACTTC
CASMRVSYETQYF
>TRBJ1-2|TRBV7-2|TRBD1|many
TGTGCCAGCAGCTTAGCGACAGGGGACTATGGCTACACCTTC
CASSLATGDYGYTF
>TRBJ1-4|TRBV20-1|.|many
TGCAGTGCCCCCCGAGGGGGGAGCTCTAATGAAAAACTGTTTTTT
CSAPRGGSSNEKLFF
>TRBJ1-2|TRBV7-2|TRBD1|many
TGTGCCAGCACCCCACGGTCGGGACAGGGTAGGGATGGCTACACCTTC
CASTPRSGQGRDGYTF
>TRBJ2-5|TRBV15|TRBD2|many
TGTGCCACCAGCAGAGAACTAGCGGGAGATCAGGAGACCCAGTACTTC
CATSRELAGDQETQYF
>TRBJ2-5|TRBV20-1|TRBD2|many
TGCAGTGCCAGTCCGGGACTAGCGATGGAGACCCAGTACTTC
CSASPGLAMETQYF
>TRBJ1-2|TRBV7-2|.|many
TGTGCCAGCACCATCCCCCCTGAGTATGGCTACACCTTC
CASTIPPEYGYTF